A selection of T cell receptor beta chains follows, all from one sample in a study of shared clonotypes between healthy human individuals. The assay was immunoSEQ multiplex PCR, and TCRdb's table has in-frame clones only and misses some. The sample includes roughly 770,000 clones, just over 95% of them seen just once. Sequenced input: naive CD8+ T cells sorted from blood. The receptor source for this set is a man younger than 45 in good health. CDR3s include the opening cysteine and the closing phenylalanine or tryptophan. The D gene is left open where the match is weak. Size is stated for part of the rows, as once, few or many counts, or as a class when the clone is expanded.

v_call: TRBV7-9
clone_size: once
j_call: TRBJ2-1
d_call: NA
cdr3_nt: TGTGCCAGCAGCCGCGAGGCGGAGGAGTTCTTC
cdr3_aa: CASSREAEEFF

v_call: TRBV9
clone_size: NA
j_call: TRBJ2-6
d_call: NA
cdr3_nt: TGTGCCAGCAGCCTTAGCCGGGACCTTGCACGAGGGGCCAACGTCCTGACTTTC
cdr3_aa: CASSLSRDLARGANVLTF

v_call: TRBV7-6
clone_size: once
j_call: TRBJ2-3
d_call: TRBD2
cdr3_nt: TGTGCCAGCAGCTTAGCCCTAGCGGGAGGCACCCCACCCCACTACACAGATACGCAGTATTTT
cdr3_aa: CASSLALAGGTPPHYTDTQYF

v_call: TRBV6-5
clone_size: NA
j_call: TRBJ1-5
d_call: NA
cdr3_nt: TGTGCCAGCAGCCCCCAGGGAGGCAGCAATCAGCCCCAGCATTTT
cdr3_aa: CASSPQGGSNQPQHF

v_call: TRBV6-1
clone_size: NA
j_call: TRBJ2-1
d_call: NA
cdr3_nt: TGTGCCAGCAGATCGGACACCTACAATGAGCAGTTCTTC
cdr3_aa: CASRSDTYNEQFF

v_call: TRBV4-3
clone_size: NA
j_call: TRBJ1-2
d_call: TRBD1
cdr3_nt: TGCGCCAGCAGCCGAGAGGGACAGGGGGGCCCACCGGCTGGCTACACCTTC
cdr3_aa: CASSREGQGGPPAGYTF

v_call: TRBV13
clone_size: NA
j_call: TRBJ2-7
d_call: TRBD1
cdr3_nt: TGTGCCAGCAGCACCGGGACAGGGACCTACGAGCAGTACTTC
cdr3_aa: CASSTGTGTYEQYF

v_call: TRBV19
clone_size: NA
j_call: TRBJ2-1
d_call: NA
cdr3_nt: TGTGCCAGTAGTTCCTTCTTTGGAGTGGGTAATGAGCAGTTCTTC
cdr3_aa: CASSSFFGVGNEQFF

v_call: TRBV7-6
clone_size: NA
j_call: TRBJ1-2
d_call: TRBD1
cdr3_nt: TGTGCCAGCTCAGAAAGCGGGACAGCCTATGGCTACACCTTC
cdr3_aa: CASSESGTAYGYTF

v_call: TRBV28
clone_size: NA
j_call: TRBJ2-1
d_call: TRBD2
cdr3_nt: TGTGCCAGCAGTCTATGGGGGGGCAATGAGCAGTTCTTC
cdr3_aa: CASSLWGGNEQFF

v_call: TRBV5-4
clone_size: NA
j_call: TRBJ2-3
d_call: NA
cdr3_nt: TGTGCCAGCAGCTTACTAGAGAGCACAGATACGCAGTATTTT
cdr3_aa: CASSLLESTDTQYF

v_call: TRBV27
clone_size: NA
j_call: TRBJ2-7
d_call: TRBD1
cdr3_nt: TGTGCCAGCAGACTTACCGGGACAGGGATCTTCGAGCAGTACTTC
cdr3_aa: CASRLTGTGIFEQYF

v_call: TRBV7-6
clone_size: NA
j_call: TRBJ2-3
d_call: TRBD1
cdr3_nt: TGTGCCAGCAGGGAAAAGGGGACAGTCACAGATACGCAGTATTTT
cdr3_aa: CASREKGTVTDTQYF

v_call: TRBV11-2
clone_size: NA
j_call: TRBJ1-1
d_call: NA
cdr3_nt: TGTGCCAGCAGCTTGCCAGGGCTGATGACTGAAGCTTTCTTT
cdr3_aa: CASSLPGLMTEAFF

v_call: TRBV4-1
clone_size: NA
j_call: TRBJ2-2
d_call: NA
cdr3_nt: TGCGCCAGCACATCGACCGGGGAGCTGTTTTTT
cdr3_aa: CASTSTGELFF

v_call: TRBV7-9
clone_size: NA
j_call: TRBJ2-7
d_call: NA
cdr3_nt: TGTGCCAGCATCCCCCAGCCGGGCAGGAGCTCCTACGAGCAGTACTTT
cdr3_aa: CASIPQPGRSSYEQYF

v_call: TRBV7-8
clone_size: NA
j_call: TRBJ1-2
d_call: NA
cdr3_nt: TGTGCCAGCAGCTCAATCAACTATGGCTACACCTTC
cdr3_aa: CASSSINYGYTF